The clone carrying this T cell receptor (beta chain) turned up a few times. What it binds is not known. Each CDR3 protein gets one entry after TCRdb re-called the 5' RACE reads with MiXCR. Among under 250,000 distinct CDR3 sequences listed, approximately 9% were seen once. Everyone who gave samples was a healthy Caucasian. The entry originates in a study of identical twins. V lost 5 bases, J lost 7 bases, and 11 bases lay in between. The germline V gene has CDR1 DFQATT and CDR2 SNEGSKA (reference sequence). The CDR3 extends over 11 amino acids. Findings and caveats of the study: Abundant beta clonotypes from cord blood had fewer insertions, unlike memory repertoires, which showed none. Models came in too low on out-of-frame TCR alpha sharing in monozygotic twins.

The sequence was obtained from a woman aged 18-35 years in good health. The chain recombines TRBV20-1 with TRBJ1-1; maybe TRBD1 (6 bases). Input material: memory (CD45RO+) T cells sorted from blood. CDR3 loop: CSAWGLGEAFF. In nucleotides, the CDR3 is TGCAGTGCTTGGGGGCTCGGTGAAGCTTTCTTT.